These 32 T cell receptor beta chains were sequenced from one sample in a study of cytomegalovirus exposure and HLA in healthy donors. With 60 Vbeta and 13 Jbeta primers, the PCR was carried out. Here immunoSEQ multiplex PCR was the method, and the copy in TCRdb shows in-frame clones only, minus some. The table lists about 180,000 clones, around 76% of them singletons. Sequenced sample: PBMCs. The source of these receptors is a man between 40 and 49 years old in good health and CMV-seronegative.

This clone appeared once. The rearrangement links TRBV29-1 to TRBJ2-7; no firm D call. The CDR3 totals 12 residues. The germline V gene encodes CDR1 SQVTM and CDR2 ANQGSEA. Trimming removed 5 bases from V and 0 bases from J, with 8 bases in between. The CDR3 DNA follows: TGCAGCGTTACATACCGCTCCTACGAGCAGTACTTC. This gives the protein CSVTYRSYEQYF.

This clone was detected only once. The chain employs TRBV27 and TRBJ1-1; D remains ambiguous. Germline values: CDR1 MNHEY, CDR2 SMNVEV (reference sequence). The CDR3 is 14 residues long. Between the trimmed V and J ends, which lost 6 bases and 10 bases, there was a span of 21 bases. The CDR3 region has the DNA TGTGCCAGCAGGATCGGACTGGGTGGGATAGCAGCTTTCTTT. This encodes CASRIGLGGIAAFF.

As concerns this clone: The junction departs from germline at one end; a sequencing error may be responsible. Other DNA sequences of this sample code for an identical CDR3. The chain links TRBV18 to TRBJ1-5, with D possibly matching TRBD1 (6 bases). Germline lookup yields CDR1 KGHSH and CDR2 LQKENI. This CDR3 contains 16 residues. This CDR3 is CASSPSGANSNQPQHF. CDR3 nucleotides: TGTGCCAGCTCACCTTCAGGGGCGAATAGCAATCAGCCCCAGCATTTC.

A remark on this clone: This specimen includes other DNA sequences encoding the same CDR3. V usage is TRBV5-1 and J usage is TRBJ1-5; possibly TRBD1 for D (5 bases). CDR3 length equals 17 residues. Between the trimmed V and J ends, which lost 3 bases and 1 base, there was a span of 17 bases. The germline V gene encodes CDR1 SGHRS and CDR2 YFSETQ. The CDR3 nucleotides read TGCGCCAGCAGCTCACCGACGGGGGGTCAGAGCAATCAGCCCCAGCATTTT. Translation: CASSSPTGGQSNQPQHF.

The rearrangement uses TRBV28 and TRBJ1-2, with D perhaps TRBD1 (5 bases). Between the trimmed V and J ends, which lost 7 bases and 5 bases, there was a span of 20 bases. Germline V CDR1 and CDR2: MDHEN, SYDVKM. The CDR3 spans 15 residues. CDR3 DNA: TGTGCCAGCACCCAGGGAGGCTCGCGTTCTTATGGCTACACCTTC. Translation: CASTQGGSRSYGYTF.

As regards this clone: Other DNA sequences in this specimen translate into the identical CDR3. For the CDR3, the DNA is TGTGCCAGCAGTTTGACAGTGAACACTGAAGCTTTCTTT. Protein product: CASSLTVNTEAFF. The chain is built from TRBV28 and TRBJ1-1; TRBD1 might be the D (5 bases). Germline CDR1 and CDR2: MDHEN and SYDVKM. The V end lost 3 bases, the J end lost 0 bases, and 5 bases lay between the germline ends. This CDR3 spans 13 amino acids.

This clone was picked up a small number of times. V is TRBV28 and J is TRBJ2-3; unclear D gene. Germline values: CDR1 MDHEN, CDR2 SYDVKM. The CDR3 length is 12 residues. V dropped 7 bases and J dropped 5 bases, with 10 bases sitting between them. DNA for the CDR3: TGTGCCAGCAACACTGGCGGAGATACGCAGTATTTT. Translated: CASNTGGDTQYF.

The chain employs TRBV30 and TRBJ1-1; the D is unclear. The CDR3 has 14 amino acids. Germline V gene lookup returns CDR1 GTSNPN and CDR2 SVGIG (reference sequence). The V and J ends lost 2 bases and 1 base respectively, with 11 bases between them. CDR3 in amino acids: CAWSNGGGNTEAFF. The CDR3 nucleotides are TGTGCCTGGAGTAACGGAGGTGGGAACACTGAAGCTTTCTTT.

J is TRBJ2-2 and V is TRBV4-2; TRBD1 is a possible D gene (5 bases). The CDR3 runs to 18 residues. V gave up 2 bases and J gave up 3 bases, with 19 bases separating them. CDR1 and CDR2 from the germline V gene are LGHNA and YNFKEQ. The CDR3 DNA follows: TGTGCCAGCAGCCAATCGCAGGGTCTCGTTTGGGACACCGGGGAGCTGTTTTTT. Translating it yields CASSQSQGLVWDTGELFF.

The genes are TRBV5-1 and TRBJ2-1; 10 bases are a match to TRBD1. V shed 4 bases and J 5 bases; nucleotides not matched to a gene: 15. CDR1 is SGHRS and CDR2 is YFSETQ in the germline V gene. CDR3 length: 18 residues. The CDR3 DNA sequence: TGCGCCAGCAGCGGGGGACAGGGGTTCGCAGTTCGCGACAATGAGCAGTTCTTC. Translation: CASSGGQGFAVRDNEQFF.

The chain is built from TRBV7-9 and TRBJ2-1, with D tentatively TRBD2 (5 bases). V was trimmed by 1 base and J by 4 bases, leaving 23 bases between them. The CDR3 length is 19 residues. Germline CDR1 and CDR2: SEHNR and FQNEAQ (reference sequence). The CDR3 loop reads CASSLEGTSYPLMYNEQFF. The DNA for the CDR3 is TGTGCCAGCAGCTTAGAAGGCACTAGTTATCCCCTCATGTACAATGAGCAGTTCTTC.

The CDR3 here is CSAAYSWQGASGELFF. CDR3 DNA: TGCAGCGCAGCGTATAGTTGGCAGGGGGCGAGCGGGGAGCTGTTTTTT. The V call is TRBV29-1, the J call TRBJ2-2; TRBD1 aligns across 8 bases. This CDR3 contains 16 residues. The V segment lost 7 bases and the J segment 7 bases; nucleotides outside the gene matches: 17. Germline V CDR1 and CDR2: SQVTM, ANQGSEA.

The genes are TRBV4-3 and TRBJ2-7; TRBD1 matches 8 bases. Germline values: CDR1 LGHNA, CDR2 YSLEER. This CDR3 has 14 residues. Unmatched junction bases numbered 3, after V lost 0 bases and J lost 5 bases. The CDR3 DNA reads TGCGCCAGCAGCCAAGACCGGACAGGGAACGAGCAGTACTTC. Translating it yields CASSQDRTGNEQYF.

The chain combines TRBV7-9 with TRBJ1-2, with 7 bases matching TRBD1. CDR1 and CDR2 from the germline V gene are SEHNR and FQNEAQ (reference sequence). The CDR3 runs 16 residues. V was clipped by 0 bases and J by 5 bases; unmatched bases: 9. DNA of the CDR3: TGTGCCAGCAGCTTAGCAGGGGGCGCAGGTTCTTATGGCTACACCTTC. Amino acid sequence: CASSLAGGAGSYGYTF.

This rearrangement joins TRBV30 to TRBJ1-2; 9 bases align to TRBD1. Per germline, CDR1 GTSNPN and CDR2 SVGIG (reference sequence). Trimming took 1 base from V and 7 from J; bases not matched to a gene: 4. CDR3 length: 13 amino acids. In nucleotides, the CDR3 is TGTGCCTGGAGTGAACAGGGGGCGGGTGGCTACACCTTC. This translates into CAWSEQGAGGYTF.

The chain joins TRBV18 to TRBJ2-1; D remains ambiguous. The germline CDR1 and CDR2 sequences are KGHSH and LQKENI. The CDR3 extends over 17 amino acids. V lost 3 bases to trimming and J lost 0 bases, with 15 bases between them. The CDR3 sequence is CASSPDEAGSSYNEQFF. The CDR3 nucleotides read TGTGCCAGCTCACCCGATGAGGCCGGAAGCTCCTACAATGAGCAGTTCTTC.

This clone has more than one count but fewer than ten. V and J are TRBV5-1 and TRBJ2-2, with no clear D. The CDR3 runs 14 residues. Trimming stripped 2 bases from V and 3 bases from J, with 8 bases between. Germline CDR1 SGHRS, CDR2 YFSETQ. The CDR3: CASSFIVDTGELFF. The CDR3 nucleotides are TGCGCCAGCAGCTTCATAGTAGACACCGGGGAGCTGTTTTTT.

The V gene is TRBV21-1, the J gene TRBJ2-7; TRBD1 reflects the table's D call only, with no check against the DNA. TRBV21-1 counts as a pseudogene. The CDR3 contains 16 residues. CDR3 coding DNA: TGTGCCAGCAGCAAACCGGACGGACAGGCCGACTGCGAGCAGTACTTC. This sequence encodes CASSKPDGQADCEQYF.

V and J are TRBV4-2 and TRBJ2-5; D is possibly TRBD1 (8 bases). The CDR3 has 15 amino acids. CDR1 is LGHNA and CDR2 is YNFKEQ in the germline V gene. Between the trimmed V and J ends, which lost 5 bases and 5 bases, there was a span of 18 bases. This chain's CDR3 is CASSVRTGREETQYF. CDR3 DNA sequence: TGTGCCAGCAGCGTCCGGACAGGGAGGGAGGAGACCCAGTACTTC.

This chain uses TRBV7-3 with TRBJ2-3; TRBD2 matches at 12 bases. J gave up 4 bases and V 2 bases, and 7 bases lay outside the gene matches. Germline CDR1 SGHTA, CDR2 FQGTGA. This CDR3 region has 17 residues. The CDR3 sequence: CASSLGLAGGRADTQYF. The DNA for the CDR3 is TGTGCCAGCAGCTTAGGCCTAGCGGGAGGGAGGGCAGATACGCAGTATTTT.

The J gene is TRBJ1-6, the V gene TRBV5-4; D gene unclear. CDR3 length: 14 amino acids. CDR1 and CDR2 (germline): SGHNT, YYREEE (reference sequence). Trimming removed 5 bases from V and 0 bases from J, with 6 bases in between. CDR3 loop: CASSRSSYNSPLHF. The CDR3 region has the DNA TGTGCCAGCAGTAGAAGCTCCTATAATTCACCCCTCCACTTT.

The gene calls are TRBV11-2 and TRBJ1-3; D unclear. This CDR3 region has 18 residues. Germline CDR1 is SGHAT and CDR2 is FQNNGV. V was shortened by 5 bases and J by 0 bases, with 20 bases between the two germline ends. The CDR3 loop reads CASSTRSLSYDSGNTIYF. CDR3 nucleotide sequence: TGTGCCAGCAGCACCCGTTCCCTGTCCTACGACTCTGGAAACACCATATATTTT.

The chain couples TRBV4-1 to TRBJ2-1; 11 bases align to TRBD2. V shed 3 bases, J shed 4 bases, and the junction held 5 bases outside the gene matches. This CDR3 spans 16 amino acids. In germline, CDR1 is MGHRA, CDR2 YSYEKL. CDR3 bases: TGCGCCAGCAGCCAGATAGCGGGGGGGCCATACAATGAGCAGTTCTTC. Residues: CASSQIAGGPYNEQFF.

The CDR3 DNA reads as TGTGCCAGTAGGGGGGGGGTTCAGCCCCAGCATTTT. Translating it yields CASRGGVQPQHF. The genes are TRBV28 and TRBJ1-5; D may be TRBD1 (6 bases). The CDR3 length is 12 residues. The germline V gene encodes CDR1 MDHEN and CDR2 SYDVKM. The ends were cut back, 9 bases at V and 6 bases at J, with 12 bases in the middle. Full variable domain (outside the CDR3, taken from reference TRBV28 and TRBJ1-5): DVKVTQSSRYLVKRTGEKVFLECVQDMDHENMFWYRQDPGLGLRLIYFSYDVKMKEKGDIPEGYSVSREKKERFSLILESASTNQTSMYLCASRGGVQPQHFGDGTRLSIL.

V is TRBV27 and J is TRBJ1-5, with 11 bases identical to TRBD1. In germline, CDR1 is MNHEY, CDR2 SMNVEV (reference sequence). Trimming cost V 6 bases and J 4 bases; bases outside gene matches: 5. The CDR3 has 15 residues. CDR3 protein: CASRPGTGGNQPQHF. For the CDR3, the DNA is TGTGCCAGCAGGCCTGGGACAGGGGGGAATCAGCCCCAGCATTTT.

The rearrangement joins TRBV2 to TRBJ1-5, with TRBD1 as a possible D gene (6 bases). Trimming pared 7 bases from V and 4 bases from J, leaving 14 bases between. Germline V gene lookup returns CDR1 SNHLY and CDR2 FYNNEI. CDR3 size: 14 residues. The CDR3 nucleotides are TGTGCCAGCACCTTTGACAGGAGGAATCAGCCCCAGCATTTT. Translating it yields CASTFDRRNQPQHF.

V gene TRBV14 combines with J gene TRBJ2-7; 8 nucleotides align to TRBD1. The J segment lost 1 base and the V segment lost 5 bases, leaving 13 bases of the junction unmatched. This CDR3 comprises 17 residues. The germline V gene has CDR1 SGHDN and CDR2 FVKESK. The CDR3 DNA reads as TGTGCCAGCAGCAATACCTACGACAGGGGTGTATCCTACGAGCAGTACTTC. The encoded protein is CASSNTYDRGVSYEQYF. Full variable domain (remainder filled in from reference TRBV14 and TRBJ2-7): EAGVTQFPSHSVIEKGQTVTLRCDPISGHDNLYWYRRVMGKEIKFLLHFVKESKQDESGMPNNRFLAERTGGTYSTLKVQPAELEDSGVYFCASSNTYDRGVSYEQYFGPGTRLTVT.

The V gene is TRBV5-6, the J gene TRBJ2-2; no clear D. Germline loops: CDR1 SGHDT, CDR2 YYEEEE. The CDR3 has 12 residues. Trimming left V 4 bases short and J 3 bases short, with 4 bases between. The CDR3 DNA reads TGTGCCAGCAGCCCTTACACCGGGGAGCTGTTTTTT. Its protein product is CASSPYTGELFF.

V usage is TRBV7-8 and J usage is TRBJ1-2; D unclear. V lost 5 bases, J lost 8 bases, and 12 bases lay in between. CDR1 is SGHVS, CDR2 FQNEAQ, per germline. There are 12 residues in the CDR3. This chain's CDR3 is CASSPGLVGYTF. The CDR3 nucleotides are TGTGCCAGCAGCCCAGGACTGGTCGGCTACACCTTC.

The chain links TRBV19 to TRBJ2-4; possibly TRBD2 for D (6 bases). The germline V and J ends were trimmed by 3 bases and 0 bases, with 15 bases remaining between them. The V gene's germline CDR1 is LNHDA and CDR2 SQIVND (reference sequence). This CDR3 contains 17 residues. CDR3 loop: CASSILSGEAAKNIQYF. DNA of the CDR3: TGTGCCAGTAGTATTTTATCGGGGGAAGCAGCCAAAAACATTCAGTACTTC.

The sample holds a few counts of this clone. V usage is TRBV4-1 and J usage is TRBJ2-1; TRBD2 matches at 10 bases. Germline-derived CDR1 and CDR2 are MGHRA and YSYEKL. J lost 9 bases, V lost 2 bases, and 7 bases had no gene match. This CDR3 spans 15 amino acids. CDR3 amino acids: CASSQPASGGGEQFF. In DNA form, the CDR3 reads TGCGCCAGCAGCCAACCCGCCAGCGGGGGGGGTGAGCAGTTCTTC.

V is TRBV28 and J is TRBJ2-2; TRBD1 matches 7 bases. Per germline, CDR1 MDHEN and CDR2 SYDVKM. J gave up 2 bases and V 6 bases, and 9 bases lay outside the gene matches. The CDR3 length is 16 residues. CDR3 region: CASSSPGTDNTGELFF. The CDR3 bases are TGTGCCAGCAGCTCCCCCGGGACAGACAACACCGGGGAGCTGTTTTTT.